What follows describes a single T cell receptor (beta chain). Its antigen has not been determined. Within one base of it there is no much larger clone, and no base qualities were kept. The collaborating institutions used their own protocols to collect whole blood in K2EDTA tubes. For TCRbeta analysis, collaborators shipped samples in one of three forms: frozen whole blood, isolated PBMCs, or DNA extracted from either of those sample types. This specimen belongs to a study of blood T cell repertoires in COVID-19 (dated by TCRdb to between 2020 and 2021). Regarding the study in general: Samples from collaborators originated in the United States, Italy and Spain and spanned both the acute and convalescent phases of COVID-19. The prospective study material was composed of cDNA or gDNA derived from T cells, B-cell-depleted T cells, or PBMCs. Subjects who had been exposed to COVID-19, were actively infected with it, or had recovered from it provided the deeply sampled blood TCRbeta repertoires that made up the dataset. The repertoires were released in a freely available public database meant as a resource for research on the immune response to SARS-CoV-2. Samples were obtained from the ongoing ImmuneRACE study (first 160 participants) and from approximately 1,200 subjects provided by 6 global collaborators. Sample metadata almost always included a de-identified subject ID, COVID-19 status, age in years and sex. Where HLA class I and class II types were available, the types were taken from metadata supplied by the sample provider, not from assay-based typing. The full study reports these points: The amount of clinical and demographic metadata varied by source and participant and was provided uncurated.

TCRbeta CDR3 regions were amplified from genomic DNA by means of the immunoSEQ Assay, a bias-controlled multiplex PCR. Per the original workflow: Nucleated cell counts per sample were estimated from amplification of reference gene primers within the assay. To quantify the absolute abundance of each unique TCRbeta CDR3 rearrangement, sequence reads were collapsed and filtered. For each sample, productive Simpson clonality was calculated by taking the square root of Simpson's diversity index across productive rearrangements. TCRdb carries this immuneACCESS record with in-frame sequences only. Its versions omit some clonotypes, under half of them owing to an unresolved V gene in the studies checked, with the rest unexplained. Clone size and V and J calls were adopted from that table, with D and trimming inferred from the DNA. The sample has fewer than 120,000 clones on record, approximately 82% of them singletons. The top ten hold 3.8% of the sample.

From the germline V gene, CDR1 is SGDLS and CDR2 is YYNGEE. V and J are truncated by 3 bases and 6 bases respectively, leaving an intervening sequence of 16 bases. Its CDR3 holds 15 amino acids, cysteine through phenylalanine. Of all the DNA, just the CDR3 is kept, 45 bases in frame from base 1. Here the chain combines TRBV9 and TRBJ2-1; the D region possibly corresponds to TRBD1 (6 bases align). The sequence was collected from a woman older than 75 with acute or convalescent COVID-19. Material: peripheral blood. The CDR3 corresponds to CASSGTGLGVNEQFF. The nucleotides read TGTGCCAGCAGCGGTACAGGGCTGGGGGTCAATGAGCAGTTCTTC.